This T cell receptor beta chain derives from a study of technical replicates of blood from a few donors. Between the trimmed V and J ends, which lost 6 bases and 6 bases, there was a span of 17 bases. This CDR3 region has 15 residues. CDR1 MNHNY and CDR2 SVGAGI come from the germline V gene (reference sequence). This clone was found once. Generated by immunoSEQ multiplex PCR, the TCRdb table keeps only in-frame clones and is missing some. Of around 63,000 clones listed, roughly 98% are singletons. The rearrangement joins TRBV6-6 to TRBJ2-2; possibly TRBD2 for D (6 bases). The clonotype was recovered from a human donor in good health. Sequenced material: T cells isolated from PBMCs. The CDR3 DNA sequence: TGTGCCAGCAGCATGACTAGGTTCGACCCCGGGGAGCTGTTTTTT. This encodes CASSMTRFDPGELFF.